A single T cell receptor beta chain is shown here with its context. Germline CDR1 reads SGDLS; CDR2 reads YYNGEE. There are 15 residues in the CDR3. V lost 4 bases, J lost 1 base, and 14 bases lay in between. The data were obtained in a study of blood T cells in healthy people across ages. Alongside a J-beta primer mix, a sample-barcoded 5' primer served in a second PCR lasting about 6 to 11 cycles. The authors tagged each cDNA molecule using a template-switch adaptor with 12 random nucleotides. MiXCR was run by TCRdb on the 5' RACE reads, yielding one entry per CDR3 protein. Among hundreds of thousands of distinct CDR3 sequences, around 31% were seen once, and the ten largest hold 15% to 18%.

Sequencing used blood. The clonotype originates from a woman of 80 years or more in good health. This rearrangement joins TRBV9 to TRBJ1-1, with TRBD1 as a possible D gene (6 bases). CDR3 sequence (DNA): TGTGCCAGCAGCCCCCAGGGGAGACGGAACACTGAAGCTTTCTTT. Its protein is CASSPQGRRNTEAFF.